This T cell receptor (beta chain) stems from a study of T cell clonotyping in hematopoietic cell transplantation. Overall study results and limits: Cells were unsorted, so CD4 and CD8 contributions were not separated. Recipient TCR diversity dropped after transplant; expanded clonotypes rose from day 30 to 180.

With regard to this clone: The target antigen is unknown.

Germline V CDR1 and CDR2: MNHEY, SVGAGI. Trimming at V came to 0 bases and at J to 7 bases, leaving 8 bases not matched to a gene. This CDR3 is 15 amino acids long. Here immunoSEQ multiplex PCR was the method, and the copy in TCRdb shows in-frame clones only, minus some. The table lists some 11,000 clones, approximately 45% of them singletons. This chain links TRBV6-5 with TRBJ2-7, with 8 bases fitting TRBD1. The TCR originated in a male patient in his fifties who had an allogeneic stem cell transplant from an unrelated donor, so the T cells may come from the graft donor. Some clones in this sample may be carry-over from other donors' samples. Source: PBMCs, taken 30 days after allogeneic stem cell transplant. CDR3 residues: CASSYSGQVGEEQYF. The CDR3 DNA follows: TGTGCCAGCAGTTACTCGGGACAGGTGGGGGAAGAGCAGTACTTC.